This T cell receptor (beta chain) came from a study of blood T cell repertoires in COVID-19. Clones were sequenced by immunoSEQ multiplex PCR, and TCRdb holds only the in-frame ones, with some missing. The sample comprises about 220,000 clones, 82% of which are singletons, and 3% to 4.5% rests with the top ten. The CDR3 runs 15 residues. The V gene end was trimmed by 5 bases and the J gene end by 5 bases; junction bases not matched to a gene: 2. Germline V gene sequence: CDR1 LNHNV, CDR2 YYDKDF (reference sequence). The specimen was peripheral blood. The origin of this receptor is an elderly woman with acute or convalescent COVID-19. V and J are TRBV15 and TRBJ2-1; 14 nucleotides agree with TRBD2. The CDR3 nucleotides are TGTGCCACCAGCTGGGGACTAGCGGGGGACAATGAGCAGTTCTTC. Protein product: CATSWGLAGDNEQFF.